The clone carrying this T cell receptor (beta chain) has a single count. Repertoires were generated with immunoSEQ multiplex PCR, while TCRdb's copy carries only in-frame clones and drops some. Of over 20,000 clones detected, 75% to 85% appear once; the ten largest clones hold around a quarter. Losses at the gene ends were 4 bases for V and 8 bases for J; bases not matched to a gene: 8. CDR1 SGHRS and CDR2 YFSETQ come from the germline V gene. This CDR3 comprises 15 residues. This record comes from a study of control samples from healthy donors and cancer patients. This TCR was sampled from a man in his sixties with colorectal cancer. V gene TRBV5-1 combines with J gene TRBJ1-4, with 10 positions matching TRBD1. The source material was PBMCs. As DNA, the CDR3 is TGCGCCAGCAGCCTATCCGGGACAGGGGAAGAAAAACTGTTTTTT. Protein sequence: CASSLSGTGEEKLFF.